The next 10 T cell receptor beta chains were all read from a single sample in a study of T cells in Graves' hyperthyroidism and ophthalmopathy. What was amplified from RNA transcripts were TCR beta CDR3 regions. TCR CDR3 regions were first amplified by RT-PCR with HTBI primers. TCRdb itself ran the multiplex PCR reads through MiXCR, one entry per CDR3 protein. In the table there are hundreds of thousands of distinct CDR3 sequences, roughly 50% of which are singletons. Sequences were obtained from peripheral blood or thyroid tissue (not recorded which). These receptors all stem from a woman in her late teens or twenties with Graves' hyperthyroidism.

CDR3 in amino acids: CAITGEYGYTF. CDR3 sequence (DNA): TGTGCCATCACTGGGGAGTATGGCTACACCTTC. The chain has TRBV10-3 and TRBJ1-2, with D uncertain. CDR1 and CDR2 from the germline V gene are ENHRY and SYGVKD. The CDR3 length is 11 residues. Trimming left V 7 bases short and J 5 bases short, with 8 bases between.

This clonotype was observed a handful of times. The chain links TRBV20-1 to TRBJ2-5; 9 bases fit TRBD1. Per the germline V gene, CDR1 is DFQATT and CDR2 is SNEGSKA (reference sequence). The length of the CDR3 is 13 residues. Trimming at V came to 5 bases and at J to 2 bases, leaving 3 bases not matched to a gene. The CDR3 coding sequence is TGCAGTGCTGGGGGACAGGGACAAGAGACCCAGTACTTC. The encoded protein is CSAGGQGQETQYF.

The V call is TRBV14, the J call TRBJ1-1, with D unclear. Germline lookup yields CDR1 SGHDN and CDR2 FVKESK. The CDR3 loop spans 15 amino acids. Deletions cut 0 bases from V and 3 bases from J, with 11 bases between. The CDR3 region has the DNA TGTGCCAGCAGCCAAGATGTAGGCCCTTACACTGAAGCTTTCTTT. Protein product: CASSQDVGPYTEAFF.

This clonotype was picked up a small number of times. The V and J genes are TRBV14 and TRBJ1-3, with D possibly TRBD1 on 6 matching bases. There are 14 residues in the CDR3. Germline V gives CDR1 SGHDN, CDR2 FVKESK. The ends were cut back, 4 bases at V and 3 bases at J, with 10 bases in the middle. The CDR3 DNA is TGTGCCAGCAGCCCAGGGGACTATGGAAACACCATATATTTT. Its protein is CASSPGDYGNTIYF. Filled out from reference TRBV14 and TRBJ1-3, the complete variable domain reads EAGVTQFPSHSVIEKGQTVTLRCDPISGHDNLYWYRRVMGKEIKFLLHFVKESKQDESGMPNNRFLAERTGGTYSTLKVQPAELEDSGVYFCASSPGDYGNTIYFGEGSWLTVV.

The CDR3 loop is CASSLGGTGETQHF. The CDR3 nucleotides are TGTGCCAGCAGCTTGGGCGGGACAGGGGAGACCCAGCATTTT. The chain employs TRBV7-3 and TRBJ1-5; the match to TRBD1 covers 10 bases. Germline V gene lookup returns CDR1 SGHTA and CDR2 FQGTGA. The V gene end was trimmed by 3 bases and the J gene end by 11 bases; junction bases not matched to a gene: 7. The CDR3 loop spans 14 amino acids. Using reference TRBV7-3 and TRBJ1-5 for the parts outside the CDR3, the full variable domain is GAGVSQTPSNKVTEKGKYVELRCDPISGHTALYWYRQSLGQGPEFLIYFQGTGAADDSGLPNDRFFAVRPEGSVSTLKIQRTERGDSAVYLCASSLGGTGETQHFGDGTRLSIL.

For this clonotype: This may be a read error: a much more frequent sequence differs by one nucleotide. Given the absence of the conserved phenylalanine or tryptophan at the CDR3 end, a read error is likely. This chain joins TRBV10-3 and TRBJ2-7; weak D call: TRBD2 (6 bases). The CDR3 is 12 residues long. Per the germline V gene, CDR1 is ENHRY and CDR2 is SYGVKD. With 10 bases removed from V and 1 base from J, the gap between germline ends came to 11 bases. CDR3 in DNA: TGTGCCACCCGACGGGAGTCCTACGAGCAGTACCTC. It yields the protein CATRRESYEQYL.

The chain carries TRBV10-3 and TRBJ1-1, with unresolved D. From germline, CDR1 is ENHRY and CDR2 SYGVKD. The CDR3 spans 13 residues. The V gene lost 5 bases and the J gene lost 4 bases, with 11 bases spanning the gap. The CDR3 nucleotides are TGTGCCATCAGTTTAACGGAGGGCACTGAAGCTTTCTTT. It is translated as CAISLTEGTEAFF.

This clonotype has more than one count but fewer than ten. V usage is TRBV7-2 and J usage is TRBJ1-1; D remains ambiguous. The V gene lost 4 bases and the J gene lost 4 bases, with 22 bases spanning the gap. CDR1 is SGHTA and CDR2 is FQGNSA in the germline V gene. This CDR3 spans 17 amino acids. The CDR3 is CASSSRDFALGSTEAFF. The CDR3 coding sequence is TGTGCCAGCAGCTCCCGAGACTTCGCGTTGGGGTCCACTGAAGCTTTCTTT.

This clonotype has just a few counts. The chain joins TRBV9 to TRBJ2-2; 7 nucleotides line up with TRBD2. Germline V gene sequence: CDR1 SGDLS, CDR2 YYNGEE. The CDR3 totals 15 residues. With 0 bases clipped from V and 6 bases from J, the junction kept 5 bases outside the gene matches. CDR3 nucleotides: TGTGCCAGCAGCGTAGAGTTAGCGGGTTCCGGGGAGCTGTTTTTT. Protein: CASSVELAGSGELFF.

To note about this clonotype: Compared with germline, one end of the junction differs, possibly owing to a read error. This chain uses TRBV2 with TRBJ1-2; D call uncertain. The CDR3 sequence is 12 residues long. CDR1 and CDR2 (germline): SNHLY, FYNNEI. CDR3 loop: CASSDGGSSSEF. The CDR3, as DNA: TGTGCCAGCAGTGATGGTGGATCCTCTTCCGAATTC.